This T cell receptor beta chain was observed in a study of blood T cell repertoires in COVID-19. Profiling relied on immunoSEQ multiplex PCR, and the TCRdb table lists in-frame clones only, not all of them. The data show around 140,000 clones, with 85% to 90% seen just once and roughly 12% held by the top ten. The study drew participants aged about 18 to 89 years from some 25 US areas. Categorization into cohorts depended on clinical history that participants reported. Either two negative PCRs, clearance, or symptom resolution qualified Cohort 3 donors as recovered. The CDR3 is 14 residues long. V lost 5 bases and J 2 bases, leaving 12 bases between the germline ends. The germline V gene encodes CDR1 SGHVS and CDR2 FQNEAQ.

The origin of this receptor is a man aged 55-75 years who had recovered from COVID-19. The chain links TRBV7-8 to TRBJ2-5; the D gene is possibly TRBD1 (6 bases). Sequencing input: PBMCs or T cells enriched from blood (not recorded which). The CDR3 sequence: CASSHLDRQETQYF. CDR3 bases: TGTGCCAGCAGCCACTTGGACAGACAAGAGACCCAGTACTTC.